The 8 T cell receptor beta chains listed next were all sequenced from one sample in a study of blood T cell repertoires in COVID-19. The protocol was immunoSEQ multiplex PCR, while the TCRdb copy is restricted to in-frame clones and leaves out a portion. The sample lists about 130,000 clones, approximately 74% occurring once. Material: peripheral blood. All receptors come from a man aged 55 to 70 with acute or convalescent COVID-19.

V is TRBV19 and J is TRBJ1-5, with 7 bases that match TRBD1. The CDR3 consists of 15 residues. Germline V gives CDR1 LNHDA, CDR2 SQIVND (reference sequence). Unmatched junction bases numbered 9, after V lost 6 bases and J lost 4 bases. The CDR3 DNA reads TGTGCCAGTAGCTTGACAGGGTCCAGAAATCAGCCCCAGCATTTT. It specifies CASSLTGSRNQPQHF.

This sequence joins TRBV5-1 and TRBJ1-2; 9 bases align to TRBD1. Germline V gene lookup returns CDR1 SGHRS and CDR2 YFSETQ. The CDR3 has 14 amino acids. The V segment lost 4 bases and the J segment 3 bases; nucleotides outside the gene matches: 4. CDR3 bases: TGCGCCAGCAGCCCGAGGACAGGGGACTATGGCTACACCTTC. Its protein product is CASSPRTGDYGYTF.

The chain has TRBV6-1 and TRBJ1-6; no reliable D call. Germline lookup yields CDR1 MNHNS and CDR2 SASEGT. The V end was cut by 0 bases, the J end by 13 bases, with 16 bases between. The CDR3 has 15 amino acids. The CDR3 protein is CASSEAQEVGMPLHF. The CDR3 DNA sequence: TGTGCCAGCAGTGAAGCGCAGGAGGTCGGTATGCCCCTCCACTTT.

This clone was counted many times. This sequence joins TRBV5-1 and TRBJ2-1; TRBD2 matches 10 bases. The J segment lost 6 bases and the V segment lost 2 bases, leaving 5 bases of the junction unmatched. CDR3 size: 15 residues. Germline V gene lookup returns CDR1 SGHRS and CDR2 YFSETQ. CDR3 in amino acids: CASSFRSGGSNEQFF. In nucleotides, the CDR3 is TGCGCCAGCAGCTTTCGTAGCGGGGGGTCCAATGAGCAGTTCTTC.

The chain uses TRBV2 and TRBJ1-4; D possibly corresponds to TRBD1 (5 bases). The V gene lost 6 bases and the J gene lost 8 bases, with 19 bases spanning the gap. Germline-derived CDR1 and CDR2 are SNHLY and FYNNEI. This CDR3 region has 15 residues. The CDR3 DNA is TGTGCCAGCAGCCTAAGGGTCCAGCCAGGGGAAAAACTGTTTTTT. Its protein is CASSLRVQPGEKLFF.

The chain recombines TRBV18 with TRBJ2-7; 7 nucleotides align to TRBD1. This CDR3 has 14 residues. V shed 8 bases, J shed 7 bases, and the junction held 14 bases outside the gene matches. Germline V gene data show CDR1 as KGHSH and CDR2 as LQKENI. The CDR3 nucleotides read TGTGCCAGCGGCACAGGGGCCCCAAGGTATGAGCAGTACTTC. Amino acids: CASGTGAPRYEQYF.

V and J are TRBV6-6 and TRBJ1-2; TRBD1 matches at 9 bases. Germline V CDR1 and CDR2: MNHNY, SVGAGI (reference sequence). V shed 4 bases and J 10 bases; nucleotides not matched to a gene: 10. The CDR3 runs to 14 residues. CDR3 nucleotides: TGTGCCAGCAGTTCCTCCGGACAGGGGATCGTCTACACCTTC. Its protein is CASSSSGQGIVYTF.

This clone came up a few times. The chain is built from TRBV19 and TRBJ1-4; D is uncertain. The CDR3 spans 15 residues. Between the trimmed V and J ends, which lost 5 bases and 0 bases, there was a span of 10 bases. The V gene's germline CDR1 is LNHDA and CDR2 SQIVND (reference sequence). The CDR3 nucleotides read TGTGCCAGTAGTTCCGAGAGGACAACTAATGAAAAACTGTTTTTT. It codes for CASSSERTTNEKLFF.